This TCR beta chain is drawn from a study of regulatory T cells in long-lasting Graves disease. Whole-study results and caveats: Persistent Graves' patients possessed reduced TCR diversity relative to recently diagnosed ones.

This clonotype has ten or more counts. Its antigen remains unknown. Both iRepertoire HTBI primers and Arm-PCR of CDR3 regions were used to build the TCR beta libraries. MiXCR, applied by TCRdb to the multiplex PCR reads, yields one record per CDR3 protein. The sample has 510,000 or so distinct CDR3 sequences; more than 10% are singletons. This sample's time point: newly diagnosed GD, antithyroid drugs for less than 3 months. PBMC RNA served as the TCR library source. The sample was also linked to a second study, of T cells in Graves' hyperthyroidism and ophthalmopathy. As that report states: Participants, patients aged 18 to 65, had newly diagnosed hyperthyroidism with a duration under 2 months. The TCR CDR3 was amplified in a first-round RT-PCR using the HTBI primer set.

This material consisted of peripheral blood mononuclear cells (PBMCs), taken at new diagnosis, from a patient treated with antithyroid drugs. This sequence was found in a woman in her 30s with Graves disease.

As DNA, the CDR3 is TGTGCCATCAGTGAGTCAAAAAACTATGGCTACACCTTC. Amino acid sequence: CAISESKNYGYTF. This chain uses TRBV10-3 with TRBJ1-2, with unresolved D. The CDR3 is made up of 13 amino acids. From germline, CDR1 is ENHRY and CDR2 SYGVKD. Trimming stripped 0 bases from V and 2 bases from J, with 4 bases between.